These 19 T cell receptor beta chains came from one sample sequenced in a study of blood T cells in healthy people across ages. PCR was performed a second time for 7 to 11 cycles using a sample-barcoded 5' primer and a J-beta primer mix. MiXCR, applied by TCRdb to the 5' RACE reads, yields one record per CDR3 protein. This sample has about 930,000 distinct CDR3 sequences, with just under 30% found just once. This same sample was also taken into another study, of T cells of mothers and their children.

The sequencing input was blood. These receptors all stem from a woman aged 35 to 49 in good health.

The chain links TRBV28 to TRBJ1-2; D may be TRBD1 (6 bases). V lost 10 bases to trimming and J lost 4 bases, with 13 bases between them. CDR3 size: 12 residues. From germline, CDR1 is MDHEN and CDR2 SYDVKM. In DNA, the CDR3 is TGTGCCACTCTTGTGACAGGCTATGGCTACACCTTC. This sequence encodes CATLVTGYGYTF.

This clonotype has just a few counts. This chain joins TRBV24-1 and TRBJ2-3; D is undetermined. Germline CDR1 and CDR2: KGHDR and SFDVKD. CDR3 length: 12 residues. V was cut by 9 bases and J by 6 bases, with 12 bases left in between. CDR3 bases: TGTGCCACCGGGCAGAACACTGATACGCAGTATTTT. Amino acid sequence: CATGQNTDTQYF.

This chain joins TRBV5-1 and TRBJ1-6, with D unclear. Trimming left V 4 bases short and J 7 bases short, with 12 bases between. The length of the CDR3 is 14 residues. Germline CDR1 is SGHRS and CDR2 is YFSETQ. For the CDR3, the DNA is TGCGCCAGCAGCGAGGGTGGCGGGAATTCACCCCTCCACTTT. Protein: CASSEGGGNSPLHF.

V usage is TRBV28 and J usage is TRBJ1-6; D remains ambiguous. Trimming shortened V by 2 bases and J by 5 bases, and 16 bases separated the two germline ends. Germline V gene sequence: CDR1 MDHEN, CDR2 SYDVKM. The CDR3 runs to 17 residues. The CDR3 sequence: CASSLGLRTADNSPLHF. CDR3 bases: TGTGCCAGCAGTTTAGGACTACGGACCGCAGATAATTCACCCCTCCACTTT.

This clonotype was counted at least ten times. The CDR3 DNA reads TGCAGCGTTGAAGTCGACAGCACTGAAGCTTTCTTT. This gives the protein CSVEVDSTEAFF. The V call is TRBV29-1, the J call TRBJ1-1, with a possible D match to TRBD1 (5 bases). The CDR3 totals 12 residues. Germline-derived CDR1 and CDR2 are SQVTM and ANQGSEA. V was cut by 1 base and J by 4 bases, with 7 bases left in between.

The V gene is TRBV6-6, the J gene TRBJ1-6, with TRBD1 matching 9 bases. Germline CDR1 and CDR2: MNHNY and SVGAGI (reference sequence). Germline trimming cut 4 bases from V and 11 bases from J; bases unmatched to any gene: 3. The CDR3 contains 13 residues. CDR3 in DNA: TGTGCCAGCAGTTCCGGGACAGGGACACCCCTCCACTTT. Encoded protein: CASSSGTGTPLHF.

The chain recombines TRBV5-1 with TRBJ1-1; no firm D call. The CDR3 consists of 15 residues. Looked up from germline, CDR1 is SGHRS and CDR2 is YFSETQ. Trimming left V 3 bases short and J 3 bases short, with 15 bases between. CDR3 loop: CASSYGGLGDTEAFF. The CDR3 nucleotides are TGCGCCAGCAGCTACGGCGGACTCGGGGACACTGAAGCTTTCTTT.

There are many counts of this clonotype. The chain is built from TRBV15 and TRBJ2-7; 8 positions agree with TRBD1. This CDR3 has 16 residues. Germline assignment: CDR1 LNHNV and CDR2 YYDKDF (reference sequence). The J segment lost 2 bases and the V segment lost 5 bases, leaving 11 bases of the junction unmatched. CDR3 bases: TGTGCCACCAGCCCCCTGCGCGACAGGGGCACCTACGAGCAGTACTTC. It yields the protein CATSPLRDRGTYEQYF.

Details on this clonotype: A much larger clone lies a single base off, so this may be a read error. The rearrangement links TRBV28 to TRBJ2-3; 7 bases match TRBD2. The CDR3 is 13 amino acids. CDR1 is MDHEN, CDR2 SYDVKM, per germline. CDR3 amino acids: CVTWTRWTDTQYF. CDR3 in DNA: TGTGTCACTTGGACTAGATGGACAGATACGCAGTATTTT.

There are many counts of this clonotype. The rearrangement uses TRBV29-1 and TRBJ1-1; unclear D gene. This CDR3 has 12 residues. Trimming left V 1 base short and J 0 bases short, with 3 bases between. In germline, CDR1 is SQVTM, CDR2 ANQGSEA. CDR3 protein: CSVEGLNTEAFF. The CDR3 nucleotides are TGCAGCGTTGAAGGGTTGAACACTGAAGCTTTCTTT.

The sample holds many counts of this clonotype. The J gene is TRBJ2-5, the V gene TRBV29-1; TRBD2 agrees at 14 bases. Germline V gene sequence: CDR1 SQVTM, CDR2 ANQGSEA. The CDR3 is 15 amino acids. The junction had 8 bases not matched to a gene; V was cut back by 7 bases and J by 4 bases. DNA of the CDR3: TGCAGCGGCCGGACTAGCGGGGGGACCCCAGAGACCCAGTACTTC. Its protein is CSGRTSGGTPETQYF.

This clonotype came up a few times. This chain links TRBV7-2 with TRBJ2-3; D might be TRBD1 (6 bases). Germline V gene lookup returns CDR1 SGHTA and CDR2 FQGNSA. CDR3 length: 15 residues. V shed 9 bases and J shed 2 bases, with 18 bases lying between them. This chain's CDR3 is CASPVGAQTTDTQYF. CDR3 coding DNA: TGTGCCAGTCCAGTGGGGGCACAAACCACAGATACGCAGTATTTT.

This clonotype has ten or more counts. This rearrangement joins TRBV11-2 to TRBJ2-7, with unresolved D. Germline V lookup: CDR1 SGHAT, CDR2 FQNNGV. V was pared by 2 bases and J by 2 bases, with 7 bases between. This CDR3 region has 13 residues. The DNA of the CDR3 is TGTGCCAGCAGCTTACTCCACACCTACGAGCAGTACTTC. Residues: CASSLLHTYEQYF.

About this clonotype: Just one base apart from a much larger clone, this may be a read error. V and J are TRBV12-3 or TRBV12-4 and TRBJ1-6; a possible D gene is TRBD1 (6 bases). The CDR3 has 14 amino acids. Written as DNA, the CDR3 is TGTGCCAGCAGTAACACCGGGACAAGTACGCCCCGCCACTTT. Translated, it gives CASSNTGTSTPRHF.

In its sample, this clonotype was seen many times. This chain joins TRBV20-1 and TRBJ2-7; possible D gene TRBD1, 6 bases. The CDR3 runs 15 residues. Deletions cut 1 base from V and 3 bases from J, with 16 bases between. CDR1 and CDR2 (germline): DFQATT, SNEGSKA (reference sequence). As DNA, the CDR3 is TGCAGTGCTAGAGGAGGGACATTGGGAATCTACGAGCAGTACTTC. Translation gives CSARGGTLGIYEQYF.

This clonotype was observed many times. The V gene is TRBV29-1, the J gene TRBJ2-7; 10 bases fit TRBD1. The V segment lost 6 bases and the J segment 0 bases; nucleotides outside the gene matches: 2. The CDR3 spans 13 residues. Germline-derived CDR1 and CDR2 are SQVTM and ANQGSEA. CDR3 sequence: CSVGQGSSYEQYF. CDR3 DNA: TGCAGCGTGGGACAGGGGAGCTCCTACGAGCAGTACTTC.

The CDR3, as DNA: TGTGCCAGCAGTTTACTCCAGGGCAATCAGCCCCAGCATTTT. Its translation is CASSLLQGNQPQHF. V usage is TRBV28 and J usage is TRBJ1-5; the D is unclear. Germline V gene sequence: CDR1 MDHEN, CDR2 SYDVKM. This CDR3 has 14 residues. V lost 2 bases to trimming and J lost 2 bases, with 7 bases between them. The variable domain in full, with the rest retrieved from reference TRBV28 and TRBJ1-5, is DVKVTQSSRYLVKRTGEKVFLECVQDMDHENMFWYRQDPGLGLRLIYFSYDVKMKEKGDIPEGYSVSREKKERFSLILESASTNQTSMYLCASSLLQGNQPQHFGDGTRLSIL.

This clonotype showed up many times. The J gene is TRBJ2-7, the V gene TRBV7-2; tentatively, D is TRBD2 (5 bases). The CDR3 totals 14 residues. Germline loops: CDR1 SGHTA, CDR2 FQGNSA. Trimming pared 1 base from V and 1 base from J, leaving 8 bases between. For the CDR3, the DNA is TGTGCCAGCAGCTTAGTTACGGGATCCTACGAGCAGTACTTC. Translating it yields CASSLVTGSYEQYF.

As for this clonotype: Being one base from a much bigger clone, this may be a read error. The chain has TRBV7-7 and TRBJ2-1; the D call may be TRBD1 or TRBD2 (6 bases each). The CDR3 runs 13 residues. Germline-derived CDR1 and CDR2 are SSHAT and FNYEAQ (reference sequence). The CDR3 region is CASSVTGGDEQFF. The CDR3 DNA sequence: TGTGCTAGCAGCGTGACAGGAGGGGATGAGCAGTTCTTC. Supplemented by reference TRBV7-7 and TRBJ2-1, the full variable domain reads GAGVSQSPRYKVTKRGQDVTLRCDPISSHATLYWYQQALGQGPEFLTYFNYEAQPDKSGLPSDRFSAERPEGSISTLTIQRTEQRDSAMYRCASSVTGGDEQFFGPGTRLTVL.